These T cell receptor beta chains were read from a single sample in a study of cytomegalovirus exposure and HLA in healthy donors. Sequencing was performed with immunoSEQ multiplex PCR; in TCRdb, only in-frame clones are kept and a portion is missing. The data show over 150,000 clones, over 80% seen once. The sequenced sample consisted of PBMCs. Receptors originate from a man in his forties or fifties in good health and CMV-seronegative. Both conserved end residues are part of each CDR3. D genes are given only for firm matches. Not all rows give a size; the values are once, few, many and, for expanded clones, a class.

TRBV7-9	NA	TRBJ2-7	NA	CASSSTVAYEQYF	TGTGCCAGCAGCTCCACGGTCGCCTACGAGCAGTACTTC
TRBV15	NA	TRBJ2-1	NA	CATSRRTTTGNEQFF	TGTGCCACCAGCAGACGGACTACCACGGGGAATGAGCAGTTCTTC
TRBV6-1	NA	TRBJ2-6	NA	CASRQKLSGANVLTF	TGTGCCAGCAGACAAAAACTATCTGGGGCCAACGTCCTGACTTTC
TRBV18	once	TRBJ1-3	TRBD1	CASSPPRGSLSGNTIYF	TGTGCCAGCTCACCACCCAGGGGGTCCTTATCTGGAAACACCATATATTTT
TRBV14	NA	TRBJ1-6	NA	CASSRDFYNSPLHF	TGTGCCAGCAGCCGGGACTTTTATAATTCACCCCTCCACTTT
TRBV19	NA	TRBJ1-3	TRBD1	CASSLGTVQAGNTIYF	TGTGCCAGTAGTCTCGGGACAGTCCAGGCCGGAAACACCATATATTTT
TRBV5-4	NA	TRBJ2-7	TRBD1	CASSLEDRVSYEQYF	TGTGCCAGCAGCTTGGAGGACAGGGTCTCCTACGAGCAGTACTTC
TRBV5-5	NA	TRBJ2-5	TRBD2	CASSWIRGGGETQYF	TGTGCCAGCAGCTGGATCCGCGGGGGGGGAGAGACCCAGTACTTC
TRBV9	NA	TRBJ2-3	NA	CASSVDAGNPDTQYF	TGTGCCAGCAGCGTAGACGCAGGGAACCCAGATACGCAGTATTTT
TRBV27	NA	TRBJ2-7	NA	CASSPRWRNGEQYF	TGTGCCAGCAGTCCAAGGTGGAGGAACGGCGAGCAGTACTTC
TRBV7-6	NA	TRBJ2-1	TRBD2	CASSGTSGRAGEQFF	TGTGCCAGCAGCGGGACTAGCGGGAGAGCGGGTGAGCAGTTCTTC
TRBV19	NA	TRBJ2-3	TRBD2	CASSIEAPAWTSGSADTQYF	TGTGCCAGTAGTATAGAGGCCCCCGCTTGGACTAGCGGGAGTGCGGATACGCAGTATTTT
TRBV2	NA	TRBJ1-5	NA	CASSEGHYNQPQHF	TGTGCCAGCAGTGAGGGACACTACAATCAGCCCCAGCATTTT
TRBV4-1	NA	TRBJ2-7	TRBD1	CASSRGQGDPYEQYF	TGCGCCAGCAGCCGAGGACAGGGAGACCCCTACGAGCAGTACTTC
TRBV6-5	NA	TRBJ2-7	TRBD2	CASSYSRGRVEYF	TGTGCCAGCAGTTACTCGCGCGGGAGGGTGGAGTACTTC
TRBV4-1	few	TRBJ1-5	TRBD1	CASSQDSSTGAQPQHF	TGCGCCAGCAGCCAAGATAGTAGTACAGGGGCTCAGCCCCAGCATTTT
TRBV6-5	NA	TRBJ2-1	NA	CASRWRAEQFF	TGTGCCAGCAGATGGAGGGCTGAGCAGTTCTTC
TRBV29-1	NA	TRBJ2-1	TRBD2	CSGGLAWGDEQFF	TGCAGCGGCGGACTAGCGTGGGGGGATGAGCAGTTCTTC
TRBV6-1	NA	TRBJ2-7	NA	CASRTVSYEQYF	TGTGCCAGCAGGACAGTTTCCTACGAGCAGTACTTC
TRBV30	NA	TRBJ2-5	TRBD2	CAWSGGSETQYF	TGTGCCTGGAGTGGCGGGAGCGAGACCCAGTACTTC